This TCR beta chain is from a study of shared T cell receptors in the human thymus. Profiling relied on immunoSEQ multiplex PCR, and the TCRdb table lists in-frame clones only, not all of them. The sample records around 730,000 clones, 70% to 90% being singletons. With respect to this clone: One end of the junction varies from germline; a read error may be responsible.

The germline CDR1 and CDR2 sequences are SSHAT and FNYEAQ (reference sequence). The CDR3 totals 18 residues. These data were likewise used in another study, on human thymus T cells. That study reports: Samples came from healthy Finnish infants during open corrective cardiac surgery.

This sequence originates from a girl under three years old with a congenital heart defect. The genes are TRBV7-7 and TRBJ2-2, with 9 nucleotides matching TRBD1. The specimen sequenced was thymocytes. CDR3 region: CASSLIFSGQGNTGELFF. Here the CDR3 DNA reads TGTGCTAGCAGCTTAATTTTCTCGGGACAGGGGAACACCGGGGAGCTGTTTTTT. The full variable domain, completed using reference TRBV7-7 and TRBJ2-2, is GAGVSQSPRYKVTKRGQDVTLRCDPISSHATLYWYQQALGQGPEFLTYFNYEAQPDKSGLPSDRFSAERPEGSISTLTIQRTEQRDSAMYRCASSLIFSGQGNTGELFFGEGSRLTVL.